Below are 26 T cell receptor beta chains sequenced from a single sample in a study of neurological immune-mediated disorders. Via MiXCR, TCRdb re-called the 5' RACE reads, giving one row per CDR3 protein. The sample records about 45,000 distinct CDR3 sequences, roughly 13% being singletons. Time point described: longitudinal time-point 3. The sequencing input was PBMCs. The receptors originated from a man aged 25-40 years in good health.

Many counts were recorded for this clonotype. The chain is built from TRBV5-1 and TRBJ1-5; D perhaps matches TRBD1 (6 bases). Per the germline V gene, CDR1 is SGHRS and CDR2 is YFSETQ. The CDR3 length is 14 residues. The ends were cut back, 4 bases at V and 7 bases at J, with 15 bases in the middle. The CDR3 nucleotides are TGCGCCAGCAGCCCGGGAGGGGGGCCCCAGCCCCAGCATTTT. It translates to CASSPGGGPQPQHF.

This clonotype was seen only a few times. The genes are TRBV28 and TRBJ1-2; D uncertain. Germline loops: CDR1 MDHEN, CDR2 SYDVKM. The V end lost 4 bases, the J end lost 5 bases, and 5 bases lay between the germline ends. The CDR3 length is 11 residues. CDR3 residues: CASSSAYGYTF. The DNA of the CDR3 is TGTGCCAGCAGTTCCGCTTATGGCTACACCTTC.

In its sample, this clonotype was seen many times. The V and J genes are TRBV27 and TRBJ2-7; weak D call: TRBD2 (6 bases). This CDR3 region has 14 residues. Trimming took off 2 bases at V and 6 bases at J, with 14 bases between the two ends. Germline lookup yields CDR1 MNHEY and CDR2 SMNVEV (reference sequence). CDR3 residues: CASSLGGRRGEQYF. CDR3 DNA sequence: TGTGCCAGCAGTTTAGGGGGGAGACGAGGCGAGCAGTACTTC.

In its sample, this clonotype was seen many times. DNA for the CDR3: TGTGCCAGCAGCCCTCTCGGGACTACAGATACGCAGTATTTT. Translated, it gives CASSPLGTTDTQYF. The chain combines TRBV11-2 with TRBJ2-3, with D possibly being TRBD2 (6 bases). Germline V gene lookup returns CDR1 SGHAT and CDR2 FQNNGV. V lost 5 bases to trimming and J lost 3 bases, with 12 bases between them. The CDR3 totals 14 residues.

The sample holds many counts of this clonotype. The CDR3 protein is CASSQDTGARLKETQYF. CDR3 bases: TGTGCCAGCAGCCAAGATACAGGAGCCCGCCTGAAAGAGACCCAGTACTTC. V is TRBV14 and J is TRBJ2-5, with TRBD1 as a possible D gene (5 bases). The CDR3 totals 17 residues. The V gene's germline CDR1 is SGHDN and CDR2 FVKESK. V lost 0 bases and J 3 bases, leaving 17 bases between the germline ends.

This clonotype was detected ten times or more. The DNA of the CDR3 is TGCAGTGCTAGCCCTTTAGACAAGGATAGCAATCAGCCCCAGCATTTT. Protein: CSASPLDKDSNQPQHF. This chain uses TRBV20-1 with TRBJ1-5; no clear D gene. V was trimmed by 3 bases and J by 0 bases, leaving 15 bases between them. The CDR3 covers 16 residues. Germline lookup yields CDR1 DFQATT and CDR2 SNEGSKA (reference sequence).

This clonotype was found many times. The V call is TRBV5-1, the J call TRBJ2-7; D uncertain. Germline values: CDR1 SGHRS, CDR2 YFSETQ. Trimming removed 2 bases from V and 1 base from J, with 7 bases in between. The CDR3 extends over 13 amino acids. The CDR3 bases are TGCGCCAGCAGCTTAAGTCGGTCCTACGAGCAGTACTTC. Translation: CASSLSRSYEQYF.

Comment on this clonotype: Mismatch with germline at one junction end may stem from a read error. This chain links TRBV27 with TRBJ2-3; D not certain. The length of the CDR3 is 14 residues. Looked up from germline, CDR1 is MNHEY and CDR2 is SMNVEV (reference sequence). CDR3 sequence (DNA): TGTGTCAGCAGTCCTGACGGTAACACAGATACGCAGTATTTT. This codes for CVSSPDGNTDTQYF.

As for this clonotype: With a much larger clone just one base away, this may be a read error. In nucleotides, the CDR3 is TGTGCCAGCAGACCCGGGACAGGGCCTTACAATGAGCAGCTCTTC. It yields the protein CASRPGTGPYNEQLF. The V gene is TRBV28, the J gene TRBJ2-1; 9 positions match TRBD1. The CDR3 has 15 amino acids. CDR1 and CDR2 from the germline V gene are MDHEN and SYDVKM.

This clonotype occurred many times. The genes are TRBV6-1 and TRBJ2-3; 7 bases line up with TRBD2. Germline assignment: CDR1 MNHNS and CDR2 SASEGT. J gave up 2 bases and V 5 bases, and 10 bases lay outside the gene matches. This CDR3 comprises 16 residues. DNA for the CDR3: TGTGCCAGCAGTCCTAGCGGAAATCTCCTCACAGATACGCAGTATTTT. Its protein is CASSPSGNLLTDTQYF.

Ten or more counts support this clonotype. The V and J genes are TRBV20-1 and TRBJ1-2; 8 bases line up with TRBD1. Germline assignment: CDR1 DFQATT and CDR2 SNEGSKA (reference sequence). Trimming at V came to 4 bases and at J to 4 bases, leaving 5 bases not matched to a gene. CDR3 length: 13 residues. The CDR3 loop reads CSATKDRAYGYTF. The DNA of the CDR3 is TGCAGTGCTACCAAGGACAGGGCCTATGGCTACACCTTC.

In this sample, this clonotype turned up many times. The chain links TRBV20-1 to TRBJ1-1, with D perhaps TRBD1 (5 bases). Trimming removed 0 bases from V and 1 base from J, with 18 bases in between. This CDR3 spans 17 amino acids. Looked up from germline, CDR1 is DFQATT and CDR2 is SNEGSKA (reference sequence). This CDR3 reads CSARDPMAPGRNTEAFF. For the CDR3, the DNA is TGCAGTGCTAGAGACCCTATGGCCCCGGGGCGGAACACTGAAGCTTTCTTT.

This clonotype has ten or more counts. The V call is TRBV10-3, the J call TRBJ1-2; 8 bases align to TRBD1. CDR1 and CDR2 from the germline V gene are ENHRY and SYGVKD. The V gene end was trimmed by 11 bases and the J gene end by 7 bases; junction bases not matched to a gene: 9. The CDR3 loop spans 12 amino acids. CDR3 sequence (DNA): TGTGCCTCCGACAGGGGCGAAGGTGGCTACACCTTC. Amino acid sequence: CASDRGEGGYTF.

This clonotype was counted many times. The chain combines TRBV29-1 with TRBJ2-7, with D tentatively TRBD1 (5 bases). CDR1 SQVTM and CDR2 ANQGSEA come from the germline V gene. Trimming shortened V by 3 bases and J by 0 bases, and 9 bases separated the two germline ends. The CDR3 spans 13 residues. The CDR3 DNA reads as TGCAGCGTTGAGGACATATACTCCTACGAGCAGTACTTC. Protein sequence: CSVEDIYSYEQYF.

The table lists this clonotype with many counts. This chain joins TRBV29-1 and TRBJ2-1; possibly TRBD1 or TRBD2 for D (7 bases each). The CDR3 covers 15 residues. Trimming stripped 5 bases from V and 5 bases from J, with 19 bases between. Germline V gene lookup returns CDR1 SQVTM and CDR2 ANQGSEA. Here the CDR3 reads CSVHRGDRLNNEQFF. Written as DNA, the CDR3 is TGCAGCGTTCACCGGGGGGACAGACTTAACAATGAGCAGTTCTTC.

This clonotype came up many times. V gene TRBV28 combines with J gene TRBJ1-5; D is uncertain. This CDR3 has 14 residues. Germline V gene lookup returns CDR1 MDHEN and CDR2 SYDVKM. Trimming stripped 6 bases from V and 2 bases from J, with 11 bases between. The CDR3 DNA reads TGTGCCAGCAGCCCCTCACTGGGCAATCAGCCCCAGCATTTT. Protein sequence: CASSPSLGNQPQHF.

The table lists this clonotype with a few counts. It may be a read error: a sequence one base away is much more abundant. In DNA form, the CDR3 reads TGTGTCAGCAGTGAATTGCCACCGCAGTTCTTC. Translating it yields CVSSELPPQFF. The chain has TRBV12-3 or TRBV12-4 and TRBJ2-1; D gene uncertain. The CDR3 is made up of 11 amino acids.

There are a few counts of this clonotype. This chain uses TRBV5-1 with TRBJ2-1, with TRBD2 matching 10 bases. The germline gives CDR1 SGHRS, CDR2 YFSETQ. V shed 0 bases, J shed 3 bases, and the junction held 6 bases outside the gene matches. The CDR3 is made up of 17 amino acids. The CDR3 here is CASSLGGGTSDYNEQFF. The CDR3 coding sequence is TGCGCCAGCAGCTTGGGAGGTGGGACTAGCGACTACAATGAGCAGTTCTTC.

This clonotype was seen at least ten times. The chain employs TRBV20-1 and TRBJ2-5, with 12 bases identical to TRBD2. Per germline, CDR1 DFQATT and CDR2 SNEGSKA (reference sequence). This CDR3 comprises 15 residues. J gave up 5 bases and V 0 bases, and 4 bases lay outside the gene matches. This CDR3 reads CSARDPSGRDETQYF. CDR3 nucleotides: TGCAGTGCTAGAGATCCTAGCGGGAGGGACGAGACCCAGTACTTC.

This clonotype was counted at least ten times. The V and J genes are TRBV20-1 and TRBJ1-5; D not certain. Germline V lookup: CDR1 DFQATT, CDR2 SNEGSKA (reference sequence). Trimming cost V 2 bases and J 2 bases, with 10 bases left between them. The CDR3 has 14 residues. CDR3 amino acids: CSARPPGGNQPQHF. The CDR3 DNA reads TGCAGTGCTAGACCCCCCGGGGGCAATCAGCCCCAGCATTTT.

This clonotype was picked up many times. V is TRBV5-1 and J is TRBJ1-2; no reliable D call. In germline, CDR1 is SGHRS, CDR2 YFSETQ. V was cut by 0 bases and J by 3 bases, with 12 bases left in between. This CDR3 has 15 residues. Written as DNA, the CDR3 is TGCGCCAGCAGCTTGGATAGCCCCGGCTACTATGGCTACACCTTC. It specifies CASSLDSPGYYGYTF.

This clonotype has at least ten counts. The chain recombines TRBV2 with TRBJ2-3; 7 bases agree with TRBD1. After removal of 2 bases from V and 1 base from J, the junction contained 0 bases not matched to a gene. The CDR3 spans 14 residues. CDR1 is SNHLY and CDR2 is FYNNEI in the germline V gene. CDR3 nucleotide sequence: TGTGCCAGCAGTGAACAGGGGGGCACAGATACGCAGTATTTT. Translated: CASSEQGGTDTQYF.

A word on this clonotype: A much larger clone differs by one base, so this may be a read error. The V gene is TRBV20-1, the J gene TRBJ1-1; D remains unclear. The CDR3 sequence is 15 residues long. Trimming cost V 1 base and J 6 bases, with 18 bases left between them. Germline V gene lookup returns CDR1 DFQATT and CDR2 SNEGSKA (reference sequence). The CDR3 loop is CSARVTTTLGAEAFF. The CDR3 DNA sequence: TGCAGTGCTAGAGTTACGACAACCTTGGGAGCTGAAGCTTTCTTT.

This clonotype was detected ten times or more. CDR3 protein: CASSLDLGQGASGYTF. In DNA form, the CDR3 reads TGTGCCAGCAGCTTAGACTTAGGGCAGGGGGCTTCTGGCTACACCTTC. This chain joins TRBV7-9 and TRBJ1-2, with TRBD1 matching 8 bases. Trimming at V came to 1 base and at J to 7 bases, leaving 11 bases not matched to a gene. This CDR3 has 16 residues. CDR1 and CDR2 from the germline V gene are SEHNR and FQNEAQ (reference sequence).

This clonotype was seen only a few times. V is TRBV14 and J is TRBJ2-7; the match to TRBD2 covers 7 bases. Looked up from germline, CDR1 is SGHDN and CDR2 is FVKESK. The CDR3 consists of 14 residues. The V and J ends lost 3 bases and 2 bases, in that order; junction bases with no gene match: 4. The CDR3 spells CASSQVLAAYEQYF. In DNA form, the CDR3 reads TGTGCCAGCAGCCAGGTCCTAGCGGCCTACGAGCAGTACTTC.

At least ten counts were recorded for this clonotype. The chain carries TRBV5-5 and TRBJ2-7, with D perhaps matching TRBD1 or TRBD2 (6 bases each). The V end lost 0 bases, the J end lost 3 bases, and 13 bases lay between the germline ends. The length of the CDR3 is 15 residues. Germline V CDR1 and CDR2: SGHKS, YYEKEE (reference sequence). Written as DNA, the CDR3 is TGTGCCAGCAGCTTGGAGGGGGGTTCAGGCTACGAGCAGTACTTC. Translation gives CASSLEGGSGYEQYF.